The 19 T cell receptor beta chains listed next were all sequenced from one sample in a study of OX40 agonist ivuxolimab in advanced cancers. Profiling relied on immunoSEQ multiplex PCR, and the TCRdb table lists in-frame clones only, not all of them. The table has over 70,000 clones, about 88% seen once. This sample comprised CD4+ or CD8+ T cells sorted from blood, obtained in a trial of the OX40 agonist ivuxolimab. These receptors originate from an adult with an advanced solid tumor such as melanoma, head and neck, liver or kidney cancer.

This clone was recorded once. J is TRBJ1-1 and V is TRBV5-1; D might be TRBD1 (5 bases). There are 16 residues in the CDR3. Germline V CDR1 and CDR2: SGHRS, YFSETQ. Trimming removed 0 bases from V and 0 bases from J, with 12 bases in between. CDR3 sequence: CASSLGGGSMNTEAFF. In DNA form, the CDR3 reads TGCGCCAGCAGCTTGGGTGGGGGAAGCATGAACACTGAAGCTTTCTTT.

In its sample, this clone was seen once. The rearrangement uses TRBV6-6 and TRBJ2-5; 9 bases are shared with TRBD2. This CDR3 is built from 16 residues. Germline CDR1 and CDR2: MNHNY and SVGAGI (reference sequence). The V gene end was trimmed by 2 bases and the J gene end by 4 bases; junction bases not matched to a gene: 8. DNA for the CDR3: TGTGCCAGCAGTTACGAGCGGGGGGTGAGGAGAGAGACCCAGTACTTC. Protein: CASSYERGVRRETQYF.

V and J are TRBV19 and TRBJ1-5; the D gene is possibly TRBD1 (5 bases). The CDR3 has 16 amino acids. V was trimmed by 2 bases and J by 3 bases, leaving 14 bases between them. Germline values: CDR1 LNHDA, CDR2 SQIVND (reference sequence). CDR3 amino acids: CASSIMGQVPNQPQHF. The DNA of the CDR3 is TGTGCCAGTAGTATAATGGGGCAGGTTCCCAATCAGCCCCAGCATTTT.

The chain recombines TRBV5-6 with TRBJ1-5, with D possibly matching TRBD1 (6 bases). The CDR3 totals 13 residues. The germline CDR1 and CDR2 sequences are SGHDT and YYEEEE. With 6 bases removed from V and 7 bases from J, the gap between germline ends came to 14 bases. The CDR3 DNA reads as TGTGCCAGCACCAGGGGTGGGGGGCAGCCCCAGCATTTT. Translated, it gives CASTRGGGQPQHF.

The chain links TRBV5-8 to TRBJ2-1, with D unclear. This CDR3 region has 11 residues. The ends were cut back, 0 bases at V and 6 bases at J, with 1 base in the middle. Germline V gives CDR1 SGHTS, CDR2 YDEGEE. CDR3 coding DNA: TGTGCCAGCAGCTTGGCCAATGAGCAGTTCTTC. Amino acid sequence: CASSLANEQFF. The whole variable domain, filled in from reference TRBV5-8 and TRBJ2-1, reads EAGVTQSPTHLIKTRGQQATLRCSPISGHTSVYWYQQALGLGLQFLLWYDEGEERNRGNFPPRFSGRQFPNYSSELNVNALELEDSALYLCASSLANEQFFGPGTRLTVL.

The V and J genes are TRBV29-1 and TRBJ2-3, with D uncertain. Per germline, CDR1 SQVTM and CDR2 ANQGSEA. The CDR3 is 12 amino acids. Trimming pared 6 bases from V and 0 bases from J, leaving 7 bases between. CDR3 amino acids: CSVTPSTDTQYF. The CDR3 DNA sequence: TGCAGCGTCACCCCTAGCACAGATACGCAGTATTTT.

This chain connects TRBV27 to TRBJ2-1; 7 bases line up with TRBD1. The CDR3 spans 12 residues. In germline, CDR1 is MNHEY, CDR2 SMNVEV (reference sequence). V trimming: 4 bases; J trimming: 15 bases; junction bases outside the gene matches: 9. This chain's CDR3 is CASSWSRQGLFF. DNA of the CDR3: TGTGCCAGCAGTTGGTCTCGACAGGGCCTGTTCTTC.

The chain combines TRBV27 with TRBJ1-4, with D perhaps matching TRBD1 (6 bases). This CDR3 spans 14 amino acids. The V end lost 5 bases, the J end lost 6 bases, and 13 bases lay between the germline ends. Germline lookup yields CDR1 MNHEY and CDR2 SMNVEV (reference sequence). The chain's CDR3 is CASSAQGGDEKLFF. As DNA, the CDR3 is TGTGCCAGCAGTGCACAGGGAGGGGATGAAAAACTGTTTTTT.

This clone was found once. The CDR3: CASSSGWTGGSSYNSPLHF. For the CDR3, the DNA is TGTGCCAGCAGTTCGGGGTGGACAGGGGGAAGCTCCTATAATTCACCCCTCCACTTT. The V and J genes are TRBV27 and TRBJ1-6; 10 nucleotides align to TRBD1. The V segment lost 4 bases and the J segment 0 bases; nucleotides outside the gene matches: 9. This CDR3 contains 19 residues. Looked up from germline, CDR1 is MNHEY and CDR2 is SMNVEV (reference sequence).

This clone was seen only once. V usage is TRBV7-3 and J usage is TRBJ1-1; tentative D call: TRBD1 (6 bases). The germline gives CDR1 SGHTA, CDR2 FQGTGA. Trimming removed 5 bases from V and 5 bases from J, with 18 bases in between. The CDR3 consists of 15 residues. The CDR3 bases are TGTGCCAGCAGCCCCGGGGGGGGGACAAAGACTGAAGCTTTCTTT. Its protein is CASSPGGGTKTEAFF.

This sequence joins TRBV2 and TRBJ2-4; D not certain. The V end was cut by 4 bases, the J end by 1 base, with 5 bases between. CDR3 length: 13 amino acids. Per the germline V gene, CDR1 is SNHLY and CDR2 is FYNNEI. CDR3 in amino acids: CASSAGAKNIQYF. DNA for the CDR3: TGTGCCAGCAGTGCTGGGGCCAAAAACATTCAGTACTTC.

The chain is built from TRBV5-1 and TRBJ1-1; possibly TRBD1 for D (6 bases). V lost 8 bases and J lost 1, with 18 bases in between. The CDR3 is 15 amino acids. The germline V gene has CDR1 SGHRS and CDR2 YFSETQ. CDR3: CASRAGGRENTEAFF. The CDR3 DNA is TGCGCCAGTCGAGCGGGGGGGCGTGAGAACACTGAAGCTTTCTTT.

J is TRBJ1-5 and V is TRBV6-5, with a weak D call TRBD1 (6 bases). The germline CDR1 and CDR2 sequences are MNHEY and SVGAGI. V was trimmed by 6 bases and J by 2 bases, leaving 14 bases between them. The CDR3 spans 15 residues. DNA for the CDR3: TGTGCCAGCAGCCCTACAGGGATCGGCAATCAGCCCCAGCATTTT. Protein sequence: CASSPTGIGNQPQHF.

The chain has TRBV27 and TRBJ1-4, with TRBD1 as a possible D gene (6 bases). Germline V lookup: CDR1 MNHEY, CDR2 SMNVEV (reference sequence). Trimming removed 5 bases from V and 0 bases from J, with 28 bases in between. The CDR3 totals 21 residues. The CDR3 loop is CASSPFGPDPGEAATNEKLFF. DNA of the CDR3: TGTGCCAGCAGTCCGTTTGGGCCCGATCCAGGGGAGGCGGCAACTAATGAAAAACTGTTTTTT.

The chain couples TRBV6-6 to TRBJ2-7; D might be TRBD1 (6 bases). This CDR3 comprises 12 residues. CDR1 and CDR2 from the germline V gene are MNHNY and SVGAGI (reference sequence). V dropped 6 bases and J dropped 5 bases, with 11 bases sitting between them. The CDR3 sequence: CASSPTGNEQYF. The CDR3, as DNA: TGTGCCAGCAGCCCCACAGGGAACGAGCAGTACTTC.

The chain links TRBV5-1 to TRBJ1-6, with D perhaps matching TRBD1 (6 bases). The CDR3 has 15 amino acids. Germline V gives CDR1 SGHRS, CDR2 YFSETQ. V lost 4 bases to trimming and J lost 14 bases, with 22 bases between them. CDR3 DNA: TGCGCCAGCAGCATCGAGACAGGTAAAGCATCGGCCCTCCACTTT. The encoded protein is CASSIETGKASALHF.

The rearrangement links TRBV6-5 to TRBJ1-1, with D possibly matching TRBD1 (5 bases). Germline CDR1 is MNHEY and CDR2 is SVGAGI. The ends were cut back, 1 base at V and 2 bases at J, with 8 bases in the middle. The CDR3 is 14 amino acids. The CDR3 bases are TGTGCCAGCAGTTACTGGGGCACCAACACTGAAGCTTTCTTT. This encodes CASSYWGTNTEAFF.

The DNA for the CDR3 is TGTGCCAGCAGTGTGGGGACAGGGACCTACGAGCAGTACTTC. This codes for CASSVGTGTYEQYF. The genes are TRBV6-1 and TRBJ2-7, with 9 bases matching TRBD1. V lost 4 bases and J lost 2; bases outside the gene matches: 3. The length of the CDR3 is 14 residues. The germline gives CDR1 MNHNS, CDR2 SASEGT.

This clone came up once. This chain joins TRBV27 and TRBJ2-2; 7 bases map to TRBD1. V lost 2 bases, J lost 4 bases, and 7 bases stayed unmatched. This CDR3 is 16 amino acids long. The germline V gene has CDR1 MNHEY and CDR2 SMNVEV (reference sequence). This CDR3 reads CASSLVRGQGTGELFF. The CDR3 bases are TGTGCCAGCAGTTTAGTTAGGGGGCAGGGCACCGGGGAGCTGTTTTTT.